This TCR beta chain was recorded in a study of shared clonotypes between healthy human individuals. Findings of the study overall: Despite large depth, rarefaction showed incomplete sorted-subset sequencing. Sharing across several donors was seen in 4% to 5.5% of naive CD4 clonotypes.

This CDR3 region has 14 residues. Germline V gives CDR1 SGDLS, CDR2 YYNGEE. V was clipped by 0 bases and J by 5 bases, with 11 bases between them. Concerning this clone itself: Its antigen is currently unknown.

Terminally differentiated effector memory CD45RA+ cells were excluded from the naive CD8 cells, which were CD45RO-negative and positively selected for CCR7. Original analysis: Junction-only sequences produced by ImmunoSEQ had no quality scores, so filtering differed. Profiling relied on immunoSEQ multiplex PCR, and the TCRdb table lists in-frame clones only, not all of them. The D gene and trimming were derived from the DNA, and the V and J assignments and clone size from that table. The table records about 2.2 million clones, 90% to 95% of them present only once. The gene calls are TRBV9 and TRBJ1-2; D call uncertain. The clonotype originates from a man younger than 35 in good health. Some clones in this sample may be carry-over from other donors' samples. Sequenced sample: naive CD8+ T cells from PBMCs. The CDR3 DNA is TGTGCCAGCAGCGTAGGAGCGAGCTCATATGGCTACACCTTC. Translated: CASSVGASSYGYTF.